One sample yielded the 2 T cell receptor beta chains listed below, sequenced in a study of T cell responses to AZD1222 COVID-19 vaccine. Some clones are missing from TCRdb's copy, which holds only in-frame ones; the method was immunoSEQ multiplex PCR. The repertoire holds 150,000 to 160,000 clones, with about nine tenths as singletons. The source was peripheral blood, collected after recovery from COVID-19. The receptors originated from an adult who had recovered from COVID-19.

This chain joins TRBV28 and TRBJ2-5; 9 positions match TRBD1. The CDR3 runs 15 residues. Germline-derived CDR1 and CDR2 are MDHEN and SYDVKM. V shed 5 bases, J shed 4 bases, and the junction held 8 bases outside the gene matches. The CDR3 region has the DNA TGTGCCAGCAGTGCCCACCAGACAGGGGGAGAGACCCAGTACTTC. Amino acids: CASSAHQTGGETQYF.

The chain combines TRBV7-2 with TRBJ1-4; 7 positions agree with TRBD1. The V and J ends lost 0 bases and 7 bases, in that order; junction bases with no gene match: 20. The germline V gene has CDR1 SGHTA and CDR2 FQGNSA. This CDR3 contains 20 residues. This chain's CDR3 is CASSLARRRQGLGFSEKLFF. The CDR3 DNA sequence: TGTGCCAGCAGCTTAGCGCGAAGGAGACAGGGTTTAGGATTTTCTGAAAAACTGTTTTTT.